This entry concerns a single T cell receptor beta chain. What it binds is not known. The data were taken from a study of shared clonotypes between healthy human individuals. The study's findings and limits: In a handful of donors, around 5% of naive CD4 clonotypes appeared in common. Sampling covered blood only; tissue repertoires likely differ. Clonotypes shared by all four donors outscored non-shared clonotypes in generation probability.

Genomic DNA per cell subset filled all wells of several immunoSEQ plates. This table comes from immunoSEQ multiplex PCR, and its TCRdb copy is limited to in-frame clones, with some not included. The table has hundreds of thousands of clones, roughly 73% seen once. This CDR3 is 15 amino acids long. V lost 2 bases, J lost 3 bases, and 6 bases stayed unmatched. Germline V lookup: CDR1 GTSNPN, CDR2 SVGIG (reference sequence). The source material was memory CD4+ T cells sorted from blood. Sample subset: CD45RA-negative fraction. This TCR was sampled from a young woman in good health. The V gene is TRBV30, the J gene TRBJ2-7; 11 bases match TRBD2. As DNA, the CDR3 is TGTGCCTGGAGTACACCCGGGACTAGCGGCTACGAGCAGTACTTC. This encodes CAWSTPGTSGYEQYF.